Shown below are 22 T cell receptor beta chains from a single sample sequenced in a study of blood T cell repertoires in COVID-19. The assay was immunoSEQ multiplex PCR, and TCRdb's table has in-frame clones only and misses some. Of 200,000 to 250,000 clones detected, about 86% appear once; the ten largest clones hold 3% to 3.5%. Sequenced material: peripheral blood. All receptors derive from a woman aged 30 to 39 who had recovered from COVID-19.

The chain carries TRBV2 and TRBJ1-5; 7 bases fit TRBD1. With 6 bases clipped from V and 0 bases from J, the junction kept 5 bases outside the gene matches. This CDR3 region has 15 residues. CDR1 and CDR2 from the germline V gene are SNHLY and FYNNEI. The CDR3 here is CASSQGDTSNQPQHF. As DNA, the CDR3 is TGTGCCAGCAGCCAGGGGGATACTAGCAATCAGCCCCAGCATTTT. The variable domain in full, with the rest retrieved from reference TRBV2 and TRBJ1-5, is EPEVTQTPSHQVTQMGQEVILRCVPISNHLYFYWYRQILGQKVEFLVSFYNNEISEKSEIFDDQFSVERPDGSNFTLKIRSTKLEDSAMYFCASSQGDTSNQPQHFGDGTRLSIL.

This clone was detected only a few times. Other DNA sequences in the same sample also yield this CDR3. The chain has TRBV27 and TRBJ1-4, with D hard to call. The CDR3 extends over 15 amino acids. With 4 bases removed from V and 0 bases from J, the gap between germline ends came to 9 bases. Germline V CDR1 and CDR2: MNHEY, SMNVEV (reference sequence). The CDR3 DNA is TGTGCCAGCAGTTCCTCAGGCGCAACTAATGAAAAACTGTTTTTT. Residues: CASSSSGATNEKLFF.

The CDR3 spells CASSYSSGRDTQYF. The CDR3 DNA is TGTGCCAGCAGTTACTCTAGCGGGAGGGATACGCAGTATTTT. V and J are TRBV6-5 and TRBJ2-3; TRBD2 aligns across 10 bases. V trimming: 0 bases; J trimming: 6 bases; junction bases outside the gene matches: 0. This CDR3 spans 14 amino acids. Germline loops: CDR1 MNHEY, CDR2 SVGAGI.

This clone has just one count. The chain has TRBV23-1 and TRBJ2-2, with D tentatively TRBD2 (5 bases). TRBV23-1 is an ORF, and what it does is uncertain. The CDR3 is 14 amino acids. Trimming took off 6 bases at V and 6 bases at J, with 14 bases between the two ends. CDR3 loop: CASRDPCGPGELFF. In nucleotides, the CDR3 is TGCGCCAGCAGGGATCCGTGCGGGCCCGGGGAGCTGTTTTTT.

CDR3 sequence (DNA): TGTGCCAGCAGTGAAGAATTGACAGCGGGCACCATATATTTT. Its translation: CASSEELTAGTIYF. The V gene is TRBV6-1, the J gene TRBJ1-3; possible D gene TRBD1, 5 bases. Trimming removed 1 base at V and 9 bases at J, with 13 bases between. The CDR3 runs to 14 residues. Germline-derived CDR1 and CDR2 are MNHNS and SASEGT.

The chain is built from TRBV2 and TRBJ2-7; D gene uncertain. The V gene's germline CDR1 is SNHLY and CDR2 FYNNEI. This CDR3 is built from 15 residues. V was trimmed by 0 bases and J by 0 bases, leaving 9 bases between them. The CDR3 nucleotides read TGTGCCAGCAGTGAAGCGTCTTACAGCTCCTACGAGCAGTACTTC. It encodes CASSEASYSSYEQYF.

J is TRBJ2-7 and V is TRBV5-6, with TRBD1 matching over 7 bases. The CDR3 sequence is 13 residues long. Germline V gene lookup returns CDR1 SGHDT and CDR2 YYEEEE. J was trimmed by 1 base and V by 7 bases; bases with no gene match: 5. The CDR3 DNA sequence: TGTGCCAGCCAAGACAGGGTATCCTACGAGCAGTACTTC. This codes for CASQDRVSYEQYF. The full variable domain, its missing parts supplied by reference TRBV5-6 and TRBJ2-7, is DAGVTQSPTHLIKTRGQQVTLRCSPKSGHDTVSWYQQALGQGPQFIFQYYEEEERQRGNFPDRFSGHQFPNYSSELNVNALLLGDSALYLCASQDRVSYEQYFGPGTRLTVT.

The chain couples TRBV9 to TRBJ2-5; 7 bases line up with TRBD2. The V gene's germline CDR1 is SGDLS and CDR2 YYNGEE. Trimming took 10 bases from V and 3 from J; bases not matched to a gene: 18. The CDR3 is made up of 16 amino acids. CDR3 region: CAHEKGAGEFEETQYF. CDR3 bases: TGTGCCCACGAAAAAGGGGCGGGAGAATTCGAAGAGACCCAGTACTTC.

The CDR3 DNA reads TGTGCCTGGAATGGGGGCCCCTGGGTCACTGAAGCTTTCTTT. Protein sequence: CAWNGGPWVTEAFF. The rearrangement links TRBV30 to TRBJ1-1; D is possibly TRBD1 (6 bases). Trimming took 4 bases from V and 4 from J, leaving 16 bases between them. The CDR3 length is 14 residues. From germline, CDR1 is GTSNPN and CDR2 SVGIG (reference sequence).

This clone was seen only a few times. The rearrangement links TRBV16 to TRBJ1-1; maybe TRBD1 (5 bases). Trimming stripped 1 base from V and 1 base from J, with 13 bases between. Germline V gene sequence: CDR1 KGHSY, CDR2 FQNENV. The CDR3 length is 16 residues. DNA for the CDR3: TGTGCCAGCAGCCAATTGTCTGGGCAGGGGAACACTGAAGCTTTCTTT. It encodes CASSQLSGQGNTEAFF.

The gene calls are TRBV19 and TRBJ1-5, with TRBD1 as a possible D gene (6 bases). Trimming shortened V by 11 bases and J by 4 bases, and 18 bases separated the two germline ends. Germline CDR1 LNHDA, CDR2 SQIVND (reference sequence). The CDR3 contains 14 residues. Here the CDR3 DNA reads TGTGCCTGCCAACCTGGACAGTTTAATCAGCCCCAGCATTTT. Protein product: CACQPGQFNQPQHF.

This clone showed up just once. This chain connects TRBV2 to TRBJ1-4; D is possibly TRBD1 (6 bases). Trimming cost V 7 bases and J 7 bases, with 16 bases left between them. CDR3 length: 14 amino acids. Germline CDR1 SNHLY, CDR2 FYNNEI. DNA of the CDR3: TGTGCCAGCATTCTGGGAGGGGGTGGTGAAAAACTGTTTTTT. This codes for CASILGGGGEKLFF.

The rearrangement uses TRBV11-2 and TRBJ1-3; TRBD1 aligns across 7 bases. With 5 bases clipped from V and 4 bases from J, the junction kept 8 bases outside the gene matches. CDR1 and CDR2 from the germline V gene are SGHAT and FQNNGV. There are 15 residues in the CDR3. CDR3 amino acids: CASSPIRDSGNTIYF. CDR3 DNA: TGTGCCAGCAGCCCCATCCGGGACAGCGGAAACACCATATATTTT.

The V and J genes are TRBV10-1 and TRBJ2-7, with a weak D call TRBD2 (6 bases). The CDR3 is made up of 13 amino acids. From germline, CDR1 is WNHNN and CDR2 SYGVQD (reference sequence). Trimming left V 4 bases short and J 6 bases short, with 13 bases between. CDR3 in DNA: TGCGCCAGCAGTGCCTTGGGGGGAAGCGAGCAGTACTTC. Its protein product is CASSALGGSEQYF.

The chain carries TRBV6-1 and TRBJ1-1; D is unclear. CDR3 length: 15 residues. V lost 0 bases, J lost 1 base, and 9 bases lay in between. Germline CDR1 is MNHNS and CDR2 is SASEGT. This CDR3 is CASSEAVVRNTEAFF. The CDR3 nucleotides are TGTGCCAGCAGTGAAGCAGTCGTCAGGAACACTGAAGCTTTCTTT.

This clone was observed a handful of times. The V call is TRBV9, the J call TRBJ2-7, with no clear D. The CDR3 has 14 residues. Germline CDR1 and CDR2: SGDLS and YYNGEE. Trimming left V 0 bases short and J 5 bases short, with 12 bases between. The CDR3 spells CASSVGLSFDEQYF. The CDR3 bases are TGTGCCAGCAGCGTAGGTCTCTCCTTCGACGAGCAGTACTTC.

The V gene is TRBV9, the J gene TRBJ2-5; a possible D gene is TRBD2 (6 bases). Trimming removed 0 bases at V and 5 bases at J, with 17 bases between. Germline assignment: CDR1 SGDLS and CDR2 YYNGEE. This CDR3 has 16 amino acids. The CDR3 DNA follows: TGTGCCAGCAGCGTAGGTGAGACGGGACGGGGGGAGACCCAGTACTTC. Its protein is CASSVGETGRGETQYF.

J is TRBJ2-7 and V is TRBV25-1; 9 nucleotides align to TRBD1. CDR3 length equals 13 residues. The germline gives CDR1 MGHDK, CDR2 SYGVNS. Trimming at V came to 6 bases and at J to 6 bases, leaving 6 bases not matched to a gene. As DNA, the CDR3 is TGTGCCAGCAGCCGACGGGACAGGGCCGAGCAGTACTTC. Translating gives CASSRRDRAEQYF.

The count of this clone is one. This chain joins TRBV3-1 (or the pseudogene TRBV3-2) and TRBJ1-4; 8 positions agree with TRBD1. There are 17 residues in the CDR3. Germline V gives CDR1 LGHDT, CDR2 YNNKEL (reference sequence). J was trimmed by 7 bases and V by 4 bases; bases with no gene match: 14. CDR3 sequence: CASSPNIQGQGGEKLFF. CDR3 nucleotide sequence: TGTGCCAGCAGCCCAAATATCCAAGGACAGGGCGGTGAAAAACTGTTTTTT.

The rearrangement joins TRBV9 to TRBJ2-2; D is possibly TRBD2 (6 bases). V was clipped by 3 bases and J by 13 bases, with 13 bases between them. Germline CDR1 is SGDLS and CDR2 is YYNGEE. The CDR3 is made up of 12 amino acids. The CDR3 coding sequence is TGTGCCAGCAGCGCACTTAGGGGAGGGCTGTTTTTT. Translating it yields CASSALRGGLFF.

The chain couples TRBV6-6 to TRBJ2-1, with 13 bases lining up with TRBD2. Germline V gene sequence: CDR1 MNHNY, CDR2 SVGAGI (reference sequence). This CDR3 has 13 amino acids. Losses at the gene ends were 10 bases for V and 5 bases for J; bases not matched to a gene: 2. The DNA for the CDR3 is TGTGCCATCGGGACTAGCGGGAACAATGAGCAGTTCTTC. Its translation is CAIGTSGNNEQFF.

V usage is TRBV18 and J usage is TRBJ2-1; 8 positions agree with TRBD2. The junction had 8 bases not matched to a gene; V was cut back by 6 bases and J by 4 bases. The length of the CDR3 is 15 residues. CDR1 KGHSH and CDR2 LQKENI come from the germline V gene. The chain's CDR3 is CASSQRAGEYNEQFF. As DNA, the CDR3 is TGTGCCAGCTCCCAGCGAGCGGGAGAATACAATGAGCAGTTCTTC.